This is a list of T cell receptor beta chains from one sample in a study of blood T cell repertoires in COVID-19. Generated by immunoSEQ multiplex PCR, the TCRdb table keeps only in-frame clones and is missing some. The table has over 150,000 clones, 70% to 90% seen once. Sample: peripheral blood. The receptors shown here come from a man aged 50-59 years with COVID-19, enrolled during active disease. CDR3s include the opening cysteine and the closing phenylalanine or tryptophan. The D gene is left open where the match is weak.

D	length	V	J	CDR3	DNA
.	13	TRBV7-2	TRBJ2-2	CASSFDFTGELFF	TGTGCCAGCAGCTTCGACTTCACCGGGGAGCTGTTTTTT
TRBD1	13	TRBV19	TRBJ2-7	CASSIQTGVEQYF	TGTGCCAGTAGTATACAGACAGGGGTTGAGCAGTACTTC
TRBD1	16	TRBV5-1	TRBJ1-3	CASSLSRQGSGNTIYF	TGCGCCAGCAGCTTGAGTAGACAGGGGTCAGGAAACACCATATATTTT
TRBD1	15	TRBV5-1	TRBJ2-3	CASSLGTGRTDTQYF	TGCGCCAGCAGCTTGGGGACAGGGAGAACAGATACGCAGTATTTT
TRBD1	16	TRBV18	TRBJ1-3	CASSPPGQLSGNTIYF	TGTGCCAGCTCACCACCGGGACAGCTCTCTGGAAACACCATATATTTT
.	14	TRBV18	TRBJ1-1	CASSLSGGGSEAFF	TGTGCCAGCTCACTAAGCGGGGGGGGAAGTGAAGCTTTCTTT
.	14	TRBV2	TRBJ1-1	CASSEALRGTEAFF	TGTGCCAGCAGTGAAGCGCTTCGAGGTACTGAAGCTTTCTTT
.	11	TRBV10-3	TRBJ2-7	CAIRTSNEQYF	TGTGCCATCAGAACTAGCAACGAGCAGTACTTC
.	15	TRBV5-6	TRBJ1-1	CASSSAAVKNTEAFF	TGTGCCAGCAGCTCGGCGGCGGTCAAGAACACTGAAGCTTTCTTT
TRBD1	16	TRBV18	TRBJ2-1	CASSPEDRGSYNEQFF	TGTGCCAGCTCACCGGAAGACAGGGGCTCCTACAATGAGCAGTTCTTC